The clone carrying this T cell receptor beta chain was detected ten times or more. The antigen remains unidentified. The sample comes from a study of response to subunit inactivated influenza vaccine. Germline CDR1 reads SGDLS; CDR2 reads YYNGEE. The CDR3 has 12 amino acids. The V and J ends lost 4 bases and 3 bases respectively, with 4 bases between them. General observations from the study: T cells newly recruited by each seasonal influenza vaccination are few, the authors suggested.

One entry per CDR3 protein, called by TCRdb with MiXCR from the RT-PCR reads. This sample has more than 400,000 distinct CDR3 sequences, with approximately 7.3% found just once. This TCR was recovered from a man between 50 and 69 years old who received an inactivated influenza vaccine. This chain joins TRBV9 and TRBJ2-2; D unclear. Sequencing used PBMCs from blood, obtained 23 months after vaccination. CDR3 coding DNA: TGTGCCAGCAGCACGTACACCGGGGAGCTGTTTTTT. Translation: CASSTYTGELFF.